The sequence of this TCR beta chain was determined in a study of blood T cell repertoires in COVID-19. Study information: The origin of the acute and convalescent COVID-19 samples was the United States, Italy and Spain. The cDNA or gDNA used as material had been derived from T cells, B-cell-depleted T cells, or PBMCs.

Original analysis: Amplification of reference gene primers was used by the study to estimate nucleated cell counts. Sequenced by immunoSEQ multiplex PCR; TCRdb stores in-frame clones only, minus some. V and J calls plus clone size are reproduced from that table; the DNA served to infer D and trimming. Here the sample spans 200,000 to 250,000 clones, roughly 86% being singletons. Sequenced: peripheral blood. The clonotype was recovered from a woman between 70 and 85 years old with active or convalescent COVID-19.

The CDR3 region has the DNA TGTGCCAGCAGCCCAGCCCGGGGCGGGGGCACAGATACGCAGTATTTT. Its protein product is CASSPARGGGTDTQYF. The rearrangement uses TRBV7-2 and TRBJ2-3; possible D gene TRBD2, 6 bases. There are 16 residues in the CDR3. Trimming stripped 5 bases from V and 1 base from J, with 16 bases between. Germline CDR1 reads SGHTA; CDR2 reads FQGNSA.